Following are 30 T cell receptor beta chains from one sample sequenced in a study of PD-1 blockade in mismatch repair-deficient tumors. Libraries were prepared by immunoSEQ multiplex PCR; TCRdb keeps only in-frame clonotypes and omits some of them. The sample includes tens of thousands of clones, almost 80% of them seen just once. Sequences were derived from peripheral blood, sampled 2 weeks after starting pembrolizumab. Receptors were obtained from an adult with mismatch repair-deficient cancer.

This chain links TRBV18 with TRBJ1-4, with D uncertain. CDR3 length: 14 residues. Germline V gene sequence: CDR1 KGHSH, CDR2 LQKENI. Trimming left V 3 bases short and J 6 bases short, with 11 bases between. The CDR3 bases are TGTGCCAGCTCACCTTCGAGGGCTGATGAAAAACTGTTTTTT. It specifies CASSPSRADEKLFF.

This clone was seen a few times. The genes are TRBV11-3 and TRBJ2-7; D uncertain. Germline-derived CDR1 and CDR2 are SGHNT and YENEEA. V lost 5 bases and J 0 bases, leaving 8 bases between the germline ends. The CDR3 spans 13 residues. This CDR3 reads CASSVRLSYEQYF. CDR3 nucleotide sequence: TGTGCCAGCAGCGTGAGACTCTCCTACGAGCAGTACTTC. Based on the CDR3 plus reference TRBV11-3 and TRBJ2-7, the full variable domain is EAGVVQSPRYKIIEKKQPVAFWCNPISGHNTLYWYLQNLGQGPELLIRYENEEAVDDSQLPKDRFSAERLKGVDSTLKIQPAELGDSAVYLCASSVRLSYEQYFGPGTRLTVT.

The chain couples TRBV5-1 to TRBJ2-7; TRBD2 matches 12 bases. Germline values: CDR1 SGHRS, CDR2 YFSETQ. V was clipped by 0 bases and J by 5 bases; unmatched bases: 3. The CDR3 contains 15 residues. The CDR3 sequence: CASSLGTSGTNEQYF. Here the CDR3 DNA reads TGCGCCAGCAGCTTGGGGACTAGCGGGACAAACGAGCAGTACTTC. The entire variable domain, with the rest obtained from reference TRBV5-1 and TRBJ2-7, is as follows: KAGVTQTPRYLIKTRGQQVTLSCSPISGHRSVSWYQQTPGQGLQFLFEYFSETQRNKGNFPGRFSGRQFSNSRSEMNVSTLELGDSALYLCASSLGTSGTNEQYFGPGTRLTVT.

The sample holds a few counts of this clone. The chain links TRBV6-5 to TRBJ2-3; a weak D match, TRBD1 (5 bases). Trimming left V 6 bases short and J 6 bases short, with 10 bases between. In germline, CDR1 is MNHEY, CDR2 SVGAGI. The length of the CDR3 is 12 residues. The CDR3 DNA reads TGTGCCAGCAGCCCAAAGGGGGATACGCAGTATTTT. As protein: CASSPKGDTQYF.

The chain has TRBV21-1 and TRBJ1-2; the table names TRBD1, a call not compared with the DNA. TRBV21-1 is a pseudogene locus. There are 17 residues in the CDR3. The chain's CDR3 is CASTRLYLQGKSYGYTF. The CDR3 DNA follows: TGTGCCAGCACCCGCCTTTACCTTCAGGGAAAGAGCTATGGCTACACCTTC.

V gene TRBV6-5 combines with J gene TRBJ2-7; unclear D gene. Trimming pared 6 bases from V and 3 bases from J, leaving 12 bases between. CDR1 and CDR2 (germline): MNHEY, SVGAGI. The CDR3 consists of 13 residues. The CDR3 DNA reads TGTGCCAGCAGAACAGAGCTCCTCTACGAGCAGTACTTC. Translation: CASRTELLYEQYF.

This rearrangement joins TRBV14 to TRBJ2-7, with D perhaps being TRBD1 or TRBD2 (5 bases each). V shed 1 base and J shed 2 bases, with 18 bases lying between them. CDR1 is SGHDN and CDR2 is FVKESK in the germline V gene. The CDR3 sequence is 17 residues long. CDR3 in DNA: TGTGCCAGCAGCCAAGCTAGCCCTCCGGGGCTGACCTACGAGCAGTACTTC. Its translation is CASSQASPPGLTYEQYF.

This sequence joins TRBV7-2 and TRBJ2-2; D may be TRBD1 (5 bases). The V gene lost 0 bases and the J gene lost 7 bases, with 18 bases spanning the gap. Germline CDR1 reads SGHTA; CDR2 reads FQGNSA. The CDR3 covers 17 residues. The CDR3 sequence: CASSLARQLSVGGELFF. For the CDR3, the DNA is TGTGCCAGCAGCTTAGCGCGACAGCTCAGCGTAGGCGGGGAGCTGTTTTTT. The full variable domain, with the rest looked up from reference TRBV7-2 and TRBJ2-2, is GAGVSQSPSNKVTEKGKDVELRCDPISGHTALYWYRQSLGQGLEFLIYFQGNSAPDKSGLPSDRFSAERTGGSVSTLTIQRTQQEDSAVYLCASSLARQLSVGGELFFGEGSRLTVL.

The chain links TRBV19 to TRBJ2-7; 8 nucleotides agree with TRBD1. Germline V CDR1 and CDR2: LNHDA, SQIVND (reference sequence). J was trimmed by 2 bases and V by 7 bases; bases with no gene match: 7. There are 14 residues in the CDR3. The CDR3 protein is CASNRGAGPYEQYF. The CDR3 DNA is TGTGCCAGTAACAGGGGGGCAGGGCCCTACGAGCAGTACTTC. Variable domain in full (rest from reference TRBV19 and TRBJ2-7): DGGITQSPKYLFRKEGQNVTLSCEQNLNHDAMYWYRQDPGQGLRLIYYSQIVNDFQKGDIAEGYSVSREKKESFPLTVTSAQKNPTAFYLCASNRGAGPYEQYFGPGTRLTVT.

This chain connects TRBV27 to TRBJ1-2, with a weak D call TRBD1 (5 bases). The CDR3 is 14 residues long. V was cut by 0 bases and J by 4 bases, with 9 bases left in between. The V gene's germline CDR1 is MNHEY and CDR2 SMNVEV (reference sequence). CDR3 amino acids: CASSLSEGSYGYTF. CDR3 in DNA: TGTGCCAGCAGTTTATCGGAGGGGAGCTATGGCTACACCTTC.

The chain joins TRBV18 to TRBJ2-7; 10 bases map to TRBD1. The CDR3 extends over 14 amino acids. Germline V gives CDR1 KGHSH, CDR2 LQKENI. The trim removed 2 bases at V and 5 bases at J, leaving 3 bases unmatched. The CDR3 here is CASSPWGQGNEQYF. CDR3 DNA: TGTGCCAGCTCACCATGGGGACAGGGGAACGAGCAGTACTTC.

The rearrangement joins TRBV4-3 to TRBJ2-7, with 16 bases aligning to TRBD2. The CDR3 spans 21 residues. CDR1 is LGHNA, CDR2 YSLEER, per germline. V was clipped by 3 bases and J by 3 bases; unmatched bases: 17. The CDR3 sequence: CASSQGHWSKGLAGGLYEQYF. The DNA of the CDR3 is TGCGCCAGCAGCCAGGGGCACTGGTCCAAGGGACTAGCGGGAGGGCTCTACGAGCAGTACTTC.

This clone was detected only a few times. The gene calls are TRBV27 and TRBJ1-5; the D is unclear. Germline V gene sequence: CDR1 MNHEY, CDR2 SMNVEV (reference sequence). CDR3 size: 12 residues. Trimming left V 5 bases short and J 0 bases short, with 2 bases between. The CDR3 sequence is CASSDSNQPQHF. CDR3 coding DNA: TGTGCCAGCAGTGATAGCAATCAGCCCCAGCATTTT.

The CDR3 DNA reads TGTGCCAGCAGCAAAGCAACAGGGGCGCACGACTATGGCTACACCTTC. Protein sequence: CASSKATGAHDYGYTF. This chain joins TRBV21-1 and TRBJ1-2; TRBD1 was called by the table and not checked on the DNA. TRBV21-1 is a pseudogene. This CDR3 is 16 amino acids long.

V and J are TRBV29-1 and TRBJ1-2; maybe TRBD1 (5 bases). From germline, CDR1 is SQVTM and CDR2 ANQGSEA. The CDR3 runs 12 residues. The V and J ends lost 3 bases and 6 bases respectively, with 11 bases between them. The CDR3 coding sequence is TGCAGCGTTGAGGGGGGGACCCATGGCTACACCTTC. Translating it yields CSVEGGTHGYTF.

This clone was recorded once. V is TRBV5-1 and J is TRBJ2-3, with D possibly called TRBD1 or TRBD2 (6 bases each). The CDR3 spans 15 residues. V was pared by 6 bases and J by 0 bases, with 14 bases between. Germline V lookup: CDR1 SGHRS, CDR2 YFSETQ. The CDR3: CASKFQGTSTDTQYF. CDR3 coding DNA: TGCGCCAGCAAATTTCAGGGGACTAGCACAGATACGCAGTATTTT.

This clone has just a few counts. The chain employs TRBV7-9 and TRBJ1-5; TRBD1 is a possible D gene (5 bases). CDR3 length: 15 amino acids. CDR1 is SEHNR and CDR2 is FQNEAQ in the germline V gene (reference sequence). Trimming took 4 bases from V and 2 from J, leaving 12 bases between them. The CDR3 region is CASSSAGGGNQPQHF. DNA for the CDR3: TGTGCCAGCAGCTCCGCTGGAGGGGGCAATCAGCCCCAGCATTTT.

The chain joins TRBV20-1 to TRBJ1-1; D is uncertain. CDR1 is DFQATT, CDR2 SNEGSKA, per germline (reference sequence). V lost 6 bases and J lost 4, with 6 bases in between. The CDR3 is 10 residues long. CDR3 residues: CSAGPTEAFF. The CDR3 DNA follows: TGCAGTGCGGGTCCCACTGAAGCTTTCTTT.

This sequence joins TRBV6-6 and TRBJ2-7; D is unresolved. CDR1 MNHNY and CDR2 SVGAGI come from the germline V gene (reference sequence). V was clipped by 6 bases and J by 6 bases, with 12 bases between them. The CDR3 covers 12 residues. The CDR3 coding sequence is TGTGCCAGCAGCCCTGGACGTCTCGAGCAGTACTTC. It translates to CASSPGRLEQYF.

This chain joins TRBV7-2 and TRBJ2-1; D remains unclear. V lost 3 bases and J lost 5, with 17 bases in between. The CDR3 runs 16 residues. Germline V gene sequence: CDR1 SGHTA, CDR2 FQGNSA. The CDR3 DNA reads as TGTGCCAGCAGCTTTGGCGCCCGGTCTACACACAATGAGCAGTTCTTC. Protein sequence: CASSFGARSTHNEQFF.

The gene calls are TRBV2 and TRBJ2-7; 7 bases line up with TRBD1. J lost 4 bases, V lost 6 bases, and 9 bases had no gene match. There are 14 residues in the CDR3. CDR1 and CDR2 (germline): SNHLY, FYNNEI. The CDR3 loop is CASSTSGQPYEQYF. In DNA form, the CDR3 reads TGTGCCAGCAGCACTTCGGGACAGCCTTACGAGCAGTACTTC.

The genes are TRBV13 and TRBJ2-1; D may be TRBD1 (6 bases). The CDR3 totals 13 residues. Germline CDR1 is PRHDT and CDR2 is FYEKMQ (reference sequence). Trimming took off 6 bases at V and 4 bases at J, with 10 bases between the two ends. For the CDR3, the DNA is TGTGCCAGCAGGACACAGGGATACAATGAGCAGTTCTTC. Translation gives CASRTQGYNEQFF.

The rearrangement uses TRBV6-5 and TRBJ2-6; D not resolved. Per the germline V gene, CDR1 is MNHEY and CDR2 is SVGAGI. This CDR3 has 15 amino acids. The V end was cut by 6 bases, the J end by 0 bases, with 9 bases between. CDR3 in amino acids: CASSYQISGANVLTF. As DNA, the CDR3 is TGTGCCAGCAGCTACCAGATCTCTGGGGCCAACGTCCTGACTTTC.

This rearrangement joins TRBV19 to TRBJ2-7; TRBD1 aligns across 9 bases. V dropped 6 bases and J dropped 7; count of bases not matched to a gene: 13. CDR1 LNHDA and CDR2 SQIVND come from the germline V gene (reference sequence). The CDR3 is 15 residues long. The CDR3 spells CASSLTGTGRREQYF. As DNA, the CDR3 is TGTGCCAGTAGCCTCACCGGGACAGGGCGACGGGAGCAGTACTTC.

CDR3 amino acids: CAISDIKSAAGNTIYF. The CDR3 DNA reads as TGTGCCATCAGTGATATTAAGTCGGCGGCTGGAAACACCATATATTTT. This chain links TRBV10-3 with TRBJ1-3; D gene ambiguous. V was shortened by 3 bases and J by 2 bases, with 14 bases between the two germline ends. The CDR3 contains 16 residues. Germline V lookup: CDR1 ENHRY, CDR2 SYGVKD.

CDR3 nucleotides: TGCAGCGTTGTAGGGCTAGCGGGTTGGGGTGGGGCCAAAAACATTCAGTACTTC. It encodes CSVVGLAGWGGAKNIQYF. The chain recombines TRBV29-1 with TRBJ2-4; 8 bases are shared with TRBD2. Per the germline V gene, CDR1 is SQVTM and CDR2 is ANQGSEA. CDR3 length equals 18 residues. V dropped 4 bases and J dropped 1; count of bases not matched to a gene: 15. The full variable domain, rest sourced from reference TRBV29-1 and TRBJ2-4, is SAVISQKPSRDICQRGTSLTIQCQVDSQVTMMFWYRQQPGQSLTLIATANQGSEATYESGFVIDKFPISRPNLTFSTLTVSNMSPEDSSIYLCSVVGLAGWGGAKNIQYFGAGTRLSVL.

The chain carries TRBV4-1 and TRBJ2-7; 12 bases fit TRBD2. The V gene end was trimmed by 3 bases and the J gene end by 3 bases; junction bases not matched to a gene: 18. The CDR3 is 20 residues long. Germline V lookup: CDR1 MGHRA, CDR2 YSYEKL. The CDR3 coding sequence is TGCGCCAGCAGCCACCCTGGGGGAGGACTAGCGGGACTTCAAATCTACGAGCAGTACTTC. Amino acid sequence: CASSHPGGGLAGLQIYEQYF.

The genes are TRBV11-2 and TRBJ2-7; the match to TRBD1 covers 10 bases. This CDR3 comprises 14 residues. The trim removed 4 bases at V and 5 bases at J, leaving 5 bases unmatched. In germline, CDR1 is SGHAT, CDR2 FQNNGV. In nucleotides, the CDR3 is TGTGCCAGCAGCTACTCCGGGACAGGGGACGAGCAGTACTTC. It is translated as CASSYSGTGDEQYF.

The gene calls are TRBV4-1 and TRBJ2-1; 7 positions match TRBD2. Trimming took 4 bases from V and 0 from J; bases not matched to a gene: 3. The germline V gene encodes CDR1 MGHRA and CDR2 YSYEKL. The CDR3 runs to 15 residues. The CDR3 loop is CASSPAGSSYNEQFF. The DNA for the CDR3 is TGCGCCAGCAGCCCAGCGGGGAGCTCCTACAATGAGCAGTTCTTC.

The CDR3 DNA reads as TGCAGCGTTCGACAGGGGGCCGTTGGGTTCTACGAGCAGTACTTC. Residues: CSVRQGAVGFYEQYF. The chain carries TRBV29-1 and TRBJ2-7, with 10 bases matching TRBD1. CDR3 length: 15 amino acids. CDR1 and CDR2 (germline): SQVTM, ANQGSEA. Trimming at V came to 5 bases and at J to 3 bases, leaving 10 bases not matched to a gene.